This T cell receptor (beta chain) was sequenced during a study of cytomegalovirus exposure and HLA in healthy donors. Remarks on this clone: The antigen is not known.

Healthy bone marrow donors supplied every sample. Points from the study as a whole: For most TCR sequences rarity was the rule, although some public TCRs occurred in many donors. Among TCR beta chains, those listed as cytomegalovirus-associated numbered fewer than 200.

J lost 5 bases, V lost 3 bases, and 8 bases had no gene match. Germline values: CDR1 SGHNT, CDR2 YYREEE (reference sequence). The CDR3 is 16 residues long. This PCR relied on a set of 60 Vbeta primers and 13 Jbeta primers. Using immunoSEQ multiplex PCR, the repertoire was profiled, and TCRdb retains in-frame clones only, with some absent. The table includes 100,000 to 150,000 clones, around 80% detected once. This TCR was recovered from a man between 25 and 39 years old in good health and CMV-seronegative. The chain is built from TRBV5-4 and TRBJ1-2; 12 bases fit TRBD1. The sample comprised PBMCs. CDR3 amino acids: CASSSRGQGAGYGYTF. CDR3 coding DNA: TGTGCCAGCAGCTCCAGGGGACAGGGGGCGGGGTATGGCTACACCTTC.